This T cell receptor (beta chain) was sequenced during a study of T-cell memory formation after mild COVID-19. The V end lost 5 bases, the J end lost 4 bases, and 12 bases lay between the germline ends. Germline CDR1 reads DFQATT; CDR2 reads SNEGSKA (reference sequence). This CDR3 comprises 12 residues. In TCRdb, the 5' RACE reads were re-called with MiXCR into one record per CDR3 protein. The sample includes about 130,000 distinct CDR3 sequences, 5% to 6.5% of them seen just once. The chain joins TRBV20-1 to TRBJ2-7, with a weak D call TRBD1 (6 bases). This TCR derives from an adult woman who had mild COVID-19 (a few samples of this study predate the infection). Cell type and time point are not known. Sequencing was done on a sample of PBMCs or a T cell subset sorted from them (not recorded which). In DNA form, the CDR3 reads TGCAGTGCTGGTGCACAGGGTTACGAGCAGTACTTC. It encodes CSAGAQGYEQYF.